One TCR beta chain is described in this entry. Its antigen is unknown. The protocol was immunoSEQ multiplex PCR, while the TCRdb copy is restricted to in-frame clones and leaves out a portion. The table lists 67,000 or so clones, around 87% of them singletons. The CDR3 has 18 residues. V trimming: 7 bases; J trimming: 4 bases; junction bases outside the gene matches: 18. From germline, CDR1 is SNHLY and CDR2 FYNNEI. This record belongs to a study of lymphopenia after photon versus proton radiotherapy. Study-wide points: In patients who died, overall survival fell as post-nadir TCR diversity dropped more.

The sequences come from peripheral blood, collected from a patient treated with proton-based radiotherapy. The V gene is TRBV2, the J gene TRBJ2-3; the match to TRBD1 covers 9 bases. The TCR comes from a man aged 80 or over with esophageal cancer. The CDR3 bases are TGTGCCAGCACCCAATCCGGGACAGGGTCCTCATGGGCAGATACGCAGTATTTT. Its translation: CASTQSGTGSSWADTQYF.